Below are 12 T cell receptor beta chains sequenced from a single sample in a study of OX40 agonist ivuxolimab in advanced cancers. Libraries were prepared by immunoSEQ multiplex PCR; TCRdb keeps only in-frame clonotypes and omits some of them. The table has roughly 18,000 clones, about 90% seen once. The sample was CD4+ or CD8+ T cells sorted from blood, taken in a trial of the OX40 agonist ivuxolimab. All receptors come from an adult with an advanced solid tumor such as melanoma, head and neck, liver or kidney cancer.

V and J are TRBV9 and TRBJ2-1; 15 bases are a match to TRBD2. Unmatched junction bases numbered 9, after V lost 5 bases and J lost 3 bases. CDR1 is SGDLS and CDR2 is YYNGEE in the germline V gene. This CDR3 comprises 18 residues. In nucleotides, the CDR3 is TGTGCCAGCAGTAAAGGGACTAGCGGGAGGAACTTCTACAATGAGCAGTTCTTC. Translation gives CASSKGTSGRNFYNEQFF.

This chain uses TRBV10-2 with TRBJ2-3, with D perhaps matching TRBD1 (6 bases). This CDR3 contains 14 residues. Germline V gene sequence: CDR1 WSHSY, CDR2 SAAADI. Trimming pared 10 bases from V and 0 bases from J, leaving 14 bases between. The CDR3: CATNRDISTDTQYF. In DNA, the CDR3 is TGCGCCACCAATCGGGACATTAGCACAGATACGCAGTATTTT.

The genes are TRBV2 and TRBJ1-2, with no clear D. The germline V gene encodes CDR1 SNHLY and CDR2 FYNNEI. This CDR3 comprises 13 residues. V was clipped by 2 bases and J by 8 bases, with 12 bases between them. CDR3 protein: CASSEWVNLGYTF. The CDR3 nucleotides read TGTGCCAGCAGTGAATGGGTTAACTTAGGCTACACCTTC.

This clone has only one observation. The chain employs TRBV7-9 and TRBJ2-1, with D possibly called TRBD1 or TRBD2 (5 bases each). Germline CDR1 reads SEHNR; CDR2 reads FQNEAQ (reference sequence). V gave up 6 bases and J gave up 6 bases, with 12 bases separating them. The CDR3 covers 13 residues. CDR3 in amino acids: CASRTVEVNEQFF. The CDR3 coding sequence is TGTGCCAGCAGGACAGTGGAGGTCAATGAGCAGTTCTTC.

The genes are TRBV4-3 and TRBJ2-7; 7 nucleotides agree with TRBD2. With 0 bases clipped from V and 3 bases from J, the junction kept 8 bases outside the gene matches. The length of the CDR3 is 16 residues. Germline V gives CDR1 LGHNA, CDR2 YSLEER. This CDR3 is CASSQDLGGESYEQYF. CDR3 sequence (DNA): TGCGCCAGCAGCCAAGATCTGGGGGGGGAAAGCTACGAGCAGTACTTC.

The CDR3 DNA sequence: TGTGCCAGTAGTAATGTTCATGTGACAGGGGTCAATCAGCCCCAGCATTTT. Its protein is CASSNVHVTGVNQPQHF. The chain has TRBV19 and TRBJ1-5, with 8 bases that match TRBD1. The germline V gene encodes CDR1 LNHDA and CDR2 SQIVND (reference sequence). CDR3 size: 17 residues. J was trimmed by 3 bases and V by 4 bases; bases with no gene match: 11.

By sample share, this clone is large. The chain joins TRBV5-6 to TRBJ1-1, with 9 bases aligning to TRBD1. V dropped 4 bases and J dropped 12; count of bases not matched to a gene: 7. Germline CDR1 SGHDT, CDR2 YYEEEE. The CDR3 contains 12 residues. The CDR3 region is CASSLLGQGTFF. DNA of the CDR3: TGTGCCAGCAGCCTCCTAGGACAGGGGACTTTCTTT.

This sequence joins TRBV11-3 and TRBJ1-4; 10 nucleotides line up with TRBD1. The CDR3 extends over 14 amino acids. The germline V gene encodes CDR1 SGHNT and CDR2 YENEEA. Trimming removed 8 bases from V and 5 bases from J; junction bases left unmatched: 5. The CDR3 region is CASPTGGVNEKLFF. DNA of the CDR3: TGTGCCAGCCCGACAGGGGGCGTAAATGAAAAACTGTTTTTT.

The chain is built from TRBV28 and TRBJ2-1; 13 nucleotides agree with TRBD2. This CDR3 contains 17 residues. The J segment lost 8 bases and the V segment lost 2 bases, leaving 9 bases of the junction unmatched. The germline V gene encodes CDR1 MDHEN and CDR2 SYDVKM. The CDR3 bases are TGTGCCAGCAGTTTACCGGAAACTAGCGGGAGGGCCTATGAGCAGTTCTTC. It yields the protein CASSLPETSGRAYEQFF.

In this sample, this clone turned up once. CDR3 sequence (DNA): TGTGCCAGCAGCTTAGTCTCTACTGAGCAGTTCTTC. Translated, it gives CASSLVSTEQFF. The chain couples TRBV7-8 to TRBJ2-1; D call uncertain. This CDR3 is 12 amino acids long. Germline CDR1 reads SGHVS; CDR2 reads FQNEAQ. Trimming removed 1 base from V and 9 bases from J, with 7 bases in between. Full variable domain (rest looked up from reference TRBV7-8 and TRBJ2-1): GAGVSQSPRYKVAKRGQDVALRCDPISGHVSLFWYQQALGQGPEFLTYFQNEAQLDKSGLPSDRFFAERPEGSVSTLKIQRTQQEDSAVYLCASSLVSTEQFFGPGTRLTVL.

The J gene is TRBJ2-2, the V gene TRBV4-3, with D tentatively TRBD2 (5 bases). This CDR3 comprises 17 residues. CDR1 LGHNA and CDR2 YSLEER come from the germline V gene. V was shortened by 0 bases and J by 4 bases, with 15 bases between the two germline ends. The CDR3 loop is CASSQDLATEGTGELFF. The CDR3 coding sequence is TGCGCCAGCAGCCAAGATTTGGCTACTGAGGGCACCGGGGAGCTGTTTTTT.

The J gene is TRBJ2-2, the V gene TRBV2, with TRBD2 identical over 10 bases. Trimming cost V 6 bases and J 9 bases; bases outside gene matches: 7. This CDR3 region has 14 residues. Germline-derived CDR1 and CDR2 are SNHLY and FYNNEI. CDR3 sequence reads: CASRASGSTRELFF. The CDR3 region has the DNA TGTGCCAGCAGAGCTAGCGGGAGTACCCGGGAGCTGTTTTTT.